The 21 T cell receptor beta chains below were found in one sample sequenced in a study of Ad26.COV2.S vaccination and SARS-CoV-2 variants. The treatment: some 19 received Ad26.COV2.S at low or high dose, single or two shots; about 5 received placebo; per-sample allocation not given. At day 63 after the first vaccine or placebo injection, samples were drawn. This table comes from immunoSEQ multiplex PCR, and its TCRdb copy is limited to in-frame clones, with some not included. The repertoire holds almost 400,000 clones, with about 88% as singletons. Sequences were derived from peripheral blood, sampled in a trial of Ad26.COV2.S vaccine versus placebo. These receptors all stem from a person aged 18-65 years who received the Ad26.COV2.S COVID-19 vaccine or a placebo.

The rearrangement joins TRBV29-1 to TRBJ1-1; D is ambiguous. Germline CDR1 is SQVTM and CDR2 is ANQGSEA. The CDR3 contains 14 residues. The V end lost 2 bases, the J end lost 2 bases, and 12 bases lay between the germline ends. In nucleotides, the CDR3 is TGCAGCGTTGAATTCGCGGCGATTAACACTGAAGCTTTCTTT. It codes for CSVEFAAINTEAFF.

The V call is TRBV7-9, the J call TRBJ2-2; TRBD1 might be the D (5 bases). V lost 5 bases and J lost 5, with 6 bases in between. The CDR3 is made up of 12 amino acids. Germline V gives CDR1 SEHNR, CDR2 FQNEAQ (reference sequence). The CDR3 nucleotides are TGTGCCAGCAGCCAGGGTACCGGGGAGCTGTTTTTT. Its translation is CASSQGTGELFF.

CDR3 residues: CASSDRGPGTDTQYF. Here the CDR3 DNA reads TGTGCCAGCAGTGATAGAGGTCCGGGCACAGATACGCAGTATTTT. The V gene is TRBV6-1, the J gene TRBJ2-3; D is uncertain. The CDR3 loop spans 15 amino acids. The ends were cut back, 3 bases at V and 1 base at J, with 11 bases in the middle. Germline CDR1 reads MNHNS; CDR2 reads SASEGT.

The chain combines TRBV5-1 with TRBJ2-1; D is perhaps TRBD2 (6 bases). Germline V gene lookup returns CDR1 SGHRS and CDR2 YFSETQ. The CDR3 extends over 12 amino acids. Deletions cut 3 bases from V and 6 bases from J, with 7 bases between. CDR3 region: CASSWGVNEQFF. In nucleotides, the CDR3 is TGCGCCAGCAGCTGGGGGGTCAATGAGCAGTTCTTC.

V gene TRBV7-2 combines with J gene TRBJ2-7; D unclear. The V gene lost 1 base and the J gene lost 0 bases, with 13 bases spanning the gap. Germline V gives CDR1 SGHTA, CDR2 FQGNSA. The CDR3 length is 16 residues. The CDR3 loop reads CASSLEGGTSSYEQYF. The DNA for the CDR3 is TGTGCCAGCAGCTTAGAGGGCGGTACCAGCTCCTACGAGCAGTACTTC.

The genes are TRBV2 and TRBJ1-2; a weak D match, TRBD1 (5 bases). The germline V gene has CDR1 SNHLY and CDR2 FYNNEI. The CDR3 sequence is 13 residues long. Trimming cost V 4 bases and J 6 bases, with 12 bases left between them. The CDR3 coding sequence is TGTGCCAGCAGTGGGGCAGGGATCCATGGCTACACCTTC. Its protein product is CASSGAGIHGYTF. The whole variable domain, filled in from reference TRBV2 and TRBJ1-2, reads EPEVTQTPSHQVTQMGQEVILRCVPISNHLYFYWYRQILGQKVEFLVSFYNNEISEKSEIFDDQFSVERPDGSNFTLKIRSTKLEDSAMYFCASSGAGIHGYTFGSGTRLTVV.

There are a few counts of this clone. CDR3 DNA sequence: TGTGCCAGCAGCGTCTTCTACGAGCAGTACTTC. Translating it yields CASSVFYEQYF. The chain employs TRBV9 and TRBJ2-7, with D unclear. Trimming took 2 bases from V and 3 from J, leaving 3 bases between them. This CDR3 is built from 11 residues. CDR1 is SGDLS and CDR2 is YYNGEE in the germline V gene.

Written as DNA, the CDR3 is TGTGCCAGCAGCACAGGGGGCGGTTCACCCCTCCACTTT. Its protein product is CASSTGGGSPLHF. The V and J genes are TRBV6-5 and TRBJ1-6, with 9 bases identical to TRBD1. Germline V lookup: CDR1 MNHEY, CDR2 SVGAGI. The CDR3 consists of 13 residues. The junction had 3 bases not matched to a gene; V was cut back by 6 bases and J by 9 bases.

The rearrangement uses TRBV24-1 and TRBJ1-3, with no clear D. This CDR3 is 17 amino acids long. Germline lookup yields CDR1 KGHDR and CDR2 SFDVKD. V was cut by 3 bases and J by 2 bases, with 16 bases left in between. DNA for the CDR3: TGTGCCACCAGTGATGGAACCGGGAGCCTAACTGGAAACACCATATATTTT. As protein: CATSDGTGSLTGNTIYF.

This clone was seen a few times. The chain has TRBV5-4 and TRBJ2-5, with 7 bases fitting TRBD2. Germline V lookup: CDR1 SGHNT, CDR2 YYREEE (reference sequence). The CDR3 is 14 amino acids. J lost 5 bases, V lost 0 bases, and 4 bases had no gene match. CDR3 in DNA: TGTGCCAGCAGCTTGGTACGGGAGGCGGAGACCCAGTACTTC. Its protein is CASSLVREAETQYF.

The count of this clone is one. In nucleotides, the CDR3 is TGTGCCAGCAGCCCCCCGGGGACAGATACGCAGTATTTT. It codes for CASSPPGTDTQYF. The chain carries TRBV7-2 and TRBJ2-3; a possible D gene is TRBD2 (5 bases). The germline CDR1 and CDR2 sequences are SGHTA and FQGNSA. The CDR3 is 13 amino acids. Between the trimmed V and J ends, which lost 5 bases and 3 bases, there was a span of 9 bases.

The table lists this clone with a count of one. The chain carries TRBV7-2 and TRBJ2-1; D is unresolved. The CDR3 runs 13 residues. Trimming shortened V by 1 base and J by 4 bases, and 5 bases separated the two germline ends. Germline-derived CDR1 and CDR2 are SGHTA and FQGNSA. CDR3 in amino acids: CASSLGRYNEQFF. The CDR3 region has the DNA TGTGCCAGCAGCTTAGGCAGGTACAATGAGCAGTTCTTC.

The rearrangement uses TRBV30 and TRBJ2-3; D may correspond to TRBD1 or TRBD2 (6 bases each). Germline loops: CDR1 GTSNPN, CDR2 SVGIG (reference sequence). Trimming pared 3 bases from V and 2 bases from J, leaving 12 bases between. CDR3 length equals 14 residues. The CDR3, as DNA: TGTGCCTGGAGGGGGGGCGGGGCCACAGATACGCAGTATTTT. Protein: CAWRGGGATDTQYF. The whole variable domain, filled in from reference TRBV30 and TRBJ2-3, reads SQTIHQWPATLVQPVGSPLSLECTVEGTSNPNLYWYRQAAGRGLQLLFYSVGIGQISSEVPQNLSASRPQDRQFILSSKKLLLSDSGFYLCAWRGGGATDTQYFGPGTRLTVL.

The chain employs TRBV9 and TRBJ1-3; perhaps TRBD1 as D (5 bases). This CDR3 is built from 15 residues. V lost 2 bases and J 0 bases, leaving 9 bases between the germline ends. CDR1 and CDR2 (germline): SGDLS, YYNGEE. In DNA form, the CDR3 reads TGTGCCAGCAGCGTTCGGGGGAGCTCTGGAAACACCATATATTTT. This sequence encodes CASSVRGSSGNTIYF.

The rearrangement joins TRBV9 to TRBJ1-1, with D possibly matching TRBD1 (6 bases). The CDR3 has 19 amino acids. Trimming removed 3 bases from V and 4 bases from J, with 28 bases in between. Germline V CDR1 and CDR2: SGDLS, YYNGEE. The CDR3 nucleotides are TGTGCCAGCAGCGGTAGCGGGGGGGCGCATGGTATACCGGCCACTGAAGCTTTCTTT. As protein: CASSGSGGAHGIPATEAFF.

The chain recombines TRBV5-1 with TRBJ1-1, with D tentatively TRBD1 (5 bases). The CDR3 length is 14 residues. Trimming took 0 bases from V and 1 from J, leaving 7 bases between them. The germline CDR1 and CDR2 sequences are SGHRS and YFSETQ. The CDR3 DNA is TGCGCCAGCAGCTTGGCAGGGACGAACACTGAAGCTTTCTTT. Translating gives CASSLAGTNTEAFF.

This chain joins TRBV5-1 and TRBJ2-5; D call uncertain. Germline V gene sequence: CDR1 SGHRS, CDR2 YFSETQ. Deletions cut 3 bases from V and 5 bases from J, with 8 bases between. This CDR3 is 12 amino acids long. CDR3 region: CASSYNVETQYF. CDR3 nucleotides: TGCGCCAGCAGCTATAATGTGGAGACCCAGTACTTC.

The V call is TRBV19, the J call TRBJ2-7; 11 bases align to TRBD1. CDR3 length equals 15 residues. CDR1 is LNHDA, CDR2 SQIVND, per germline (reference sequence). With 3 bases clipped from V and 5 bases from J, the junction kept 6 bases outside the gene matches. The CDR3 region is CASSISPGQGDEQYF. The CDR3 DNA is TGTGCCAGTAGTATCTCACCGGGACAGGGGGACGAGCAGTACTTC. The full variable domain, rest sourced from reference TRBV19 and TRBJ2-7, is DGGITQSPKYLFRKEGQNVTLSCEQNLNHDAMYWYRQDPGQGLRLIYYSQIVNDFQKGDIAEGYSVSREKKESFPLTVTSAQKNPTAFYLCASSISPGQGDEQYFGPGTRLTVT.

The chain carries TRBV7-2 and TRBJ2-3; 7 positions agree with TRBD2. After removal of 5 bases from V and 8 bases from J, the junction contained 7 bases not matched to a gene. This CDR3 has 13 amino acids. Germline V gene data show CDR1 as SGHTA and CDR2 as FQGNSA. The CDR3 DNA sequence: TGTGCCAGCAGCCGCGCGGGGGAGAGTACGCAGTATTTT. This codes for CASSRAGESTQYF.

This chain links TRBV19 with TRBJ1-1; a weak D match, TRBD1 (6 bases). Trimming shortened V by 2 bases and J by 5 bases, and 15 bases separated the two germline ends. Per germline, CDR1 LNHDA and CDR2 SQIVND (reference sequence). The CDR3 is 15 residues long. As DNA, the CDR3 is TGTGCCAGTAGTATAAGAACAGGGTCATGGACTGAAGCTTTCTTT. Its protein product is CASSIRTGSWTEAFF.

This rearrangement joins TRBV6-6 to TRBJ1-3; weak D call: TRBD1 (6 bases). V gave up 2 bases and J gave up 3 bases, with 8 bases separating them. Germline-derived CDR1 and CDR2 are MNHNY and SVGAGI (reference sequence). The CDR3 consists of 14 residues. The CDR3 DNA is TGTGCCAGCAGTTACCGGGGGCTTGGAAACACCATATATTTT. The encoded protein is CASSYRGLGNTIYF.